This note documents a single TCR beta chain sequence. Antigen: not known. A universal primer site was incorporated via template switching, and the cDNA contained unique molecular identifiers. TCRdb analysed the 5' RACE reads with MiXCR anew, one entry per CDR3 protein. The sample shows 1.5 million to 2 million distinct CDR3 sequences, under 35% of them seen only once. The record originates from a study of identical twins. The study's findings and limits: Instead of following the same donors, the conclusions were based on cross-sectional statistical analysis.

V shed 5 bases and J shed 6 bases, with 17 bases lying between them. The CDR3 spans 15 residues. Germline values: CDR1 SNHLY, CDR2 FYNNEI. This rearrangement joins TRBV2 to TRBJ1-5; D is unresolved. Sequencing was performed on cord blood. The source of this sequence is a newborn girl in good health. The CDR3 loop reads CASSYRTEGFQPQHF. CDR3 DNA: TGTGCCAGCAGTTACAGAACTGAGGGATTTCAGCCCCAGCATTTT.